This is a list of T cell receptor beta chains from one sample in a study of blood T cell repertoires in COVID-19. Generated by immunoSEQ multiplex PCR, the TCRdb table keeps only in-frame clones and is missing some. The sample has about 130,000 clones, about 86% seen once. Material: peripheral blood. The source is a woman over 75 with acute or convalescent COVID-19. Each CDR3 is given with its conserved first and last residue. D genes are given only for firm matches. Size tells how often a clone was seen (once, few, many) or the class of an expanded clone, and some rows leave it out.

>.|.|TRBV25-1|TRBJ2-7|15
CASSDPVSSPYEQYF
TGTGCCAGCAGTGATCCTGTCTCTTCCCCCTACGAGCAGTACTTC
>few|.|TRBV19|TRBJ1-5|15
CASGQRGTTGQPQHF
TGTGCCAGTGGACAGAGGGGAACCACCGGTCAGCCCCAGCATTTT
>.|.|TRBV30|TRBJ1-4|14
CAWSVVRGREKLFF
TGTGCCTGGAGTGTAGTCAGGGGACGGGAAAAACTGTTTTTT
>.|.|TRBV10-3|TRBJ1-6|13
CAISEAVESPLHF
TGTGCCATCAGTGAGGCGGTAGAGTCACCCCTCCACTTT
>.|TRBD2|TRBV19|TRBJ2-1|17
CASSENSGGGFVNEQFF
TGTGCCAGTAGTGAAAATAGCGGGGGAGGCTTCGTCAATGAGCAGTTCTTC
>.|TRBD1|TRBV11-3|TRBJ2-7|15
CASSFGTGSSYEQYF
TGTGCCAGCAGCTTCGGGACAGGGAGCTCCTACGAGCAGTACTTC
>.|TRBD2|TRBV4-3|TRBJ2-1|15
CASSQESGGWNEQFF
TGCGCCAGCAGCCAAGAAAGCGGGGGCTGGAATGAGCAGTTCTTC
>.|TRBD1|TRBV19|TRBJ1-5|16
CASSIVTGVGNQPQHF
TGTGCCAGTAGTATAGTCACAGGGGTGGGCAATCAGCCCCAGCATTTT
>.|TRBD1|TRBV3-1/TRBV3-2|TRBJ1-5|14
CASSRQGANQPQHF
TGTGCCAGCAGCCGACAGGGGGCCAATCAGCCCCAGCATTTT
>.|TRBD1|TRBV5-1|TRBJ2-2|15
CASSEGGMNTGELFF
TGCGCCAGCAGTGAAGGGGGCATGAACACCGGGGAGCTGTTTTTT
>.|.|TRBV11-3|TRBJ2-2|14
CASSLSFDSGELFF
TGTGCCAGCAGCTTGTCATTCGACAGTGGGGAGCTGTTTTTT
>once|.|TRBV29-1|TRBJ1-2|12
CSVERADYGYTF
TGCAGCGTTGAGCGGGCAGACTATGGCTACACCTTC
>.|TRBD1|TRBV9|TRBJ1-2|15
CASRGGGQGNYGYTF
TGTGCCAGCAGGGGGGGCGGACAGGGCAACTATGGCTACACCTTC
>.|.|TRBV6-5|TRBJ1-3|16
CASSYSTGRSGNTIYF
TGTGCCAGCAGTTACTCCACAGGGCGTAGTGGAAACACCATATATTTT
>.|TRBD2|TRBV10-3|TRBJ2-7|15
CAISEVFSGDYEQYF
TGTGCCATCAGTGAGGTCTTCAGCGGGGACTACGAGCAGTACTTC
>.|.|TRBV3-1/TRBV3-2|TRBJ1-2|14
CASRGESPRGGYTF
TGTGCCAGCCGGGGGGAGAGTCCTAGGGGTGGCTACACCTTC
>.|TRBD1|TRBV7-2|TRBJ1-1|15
CASSPRQGANTEAFF
TGTGCCAGCAGCCCCCGACAGGGGGCCAACACTGAAGCTTTCTTT
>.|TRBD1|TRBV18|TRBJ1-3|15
CASSPGTGSGNTIYF
TGTGCCAGCTCACCCGGGACAGGGTCTGGAAACACCATATATTTT
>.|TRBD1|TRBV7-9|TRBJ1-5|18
CASSLETSTGLNNQPQHF
TGTGCCAGCAGCTTGGAAACCTCGACAGGGCTAAACAATCAGCCCCAGCATTTT
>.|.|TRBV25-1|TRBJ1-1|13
CASSGRAGTEAFF
TGTGCCAGCTCGGGGCGGGCGGGGACTGAAGCTTTCTTT
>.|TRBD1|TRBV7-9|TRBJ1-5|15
CASSFGTGGVQPQHF
TGTGCCAGCAGCTTCGGGACAGGGGGCGTACAGCCCCAGCATTTT
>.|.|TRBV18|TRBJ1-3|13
CASSPGGRNTIYF
TGTGCCAGCTCACCGGGGGGACGAAACACCATATATTTT
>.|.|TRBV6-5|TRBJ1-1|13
CASKRQGGTEAFF
TGTGCCAGCAAACGCCAGGGTGGCACTGAAGCTTTCTTT
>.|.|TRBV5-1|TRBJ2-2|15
CASSPGLLNTGELFF
TGCGCCAGCAGCCCGGGACTCCTGAACACCGGGGAGCTGTTTTTT
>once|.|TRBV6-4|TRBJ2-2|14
CASSAQANTGELFF
TGTGCCAGCAGTGCGCAGGCCAACACCGGGGAGCTGTTTTTT
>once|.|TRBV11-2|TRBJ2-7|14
CASSLGTATYEQYF
TGTGCCAGCAGCTTAGGGACAGCAACCTACGAGCAGTACTTC
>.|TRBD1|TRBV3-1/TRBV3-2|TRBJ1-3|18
CASSQDWFDRDSGNTIYF
TGTGCCAGCAGCCAAGACTGGTTCGACAGGGACTCTGGAAACACCATATATTTT
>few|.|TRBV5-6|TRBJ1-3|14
CASKGDNRGNTIYF
TGTGCCAGCAAAGGGGACAACAGAGGAAACACCATATATTTT
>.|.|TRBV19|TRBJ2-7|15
CATSEAGADTYEQYF
TGTGCCACCAGCGAAGCAGGGGCCGACACCTACGAGCAGTACTTC
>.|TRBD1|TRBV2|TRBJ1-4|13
CASSVNRGEKLFF
TGTGCCAGCAGTGTTAACAGGGGAGAGAAACTGTTTTTT
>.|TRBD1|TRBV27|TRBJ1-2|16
CASSLYGQVELYGYTF
TGTGCCAGCAGTCTCTACGGACAGGTTGAACTCTATGGCTACACCTTC
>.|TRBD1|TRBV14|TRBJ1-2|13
CASSGDRSYGYTF
TGTGCCAGCAGCGGGGACAGGAGCTATGGCTACACCTTC
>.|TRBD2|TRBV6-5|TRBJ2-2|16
CASSYSGGANTGELFF
TGTGCCAGCAGTTATAGCGGGGGGGCTAACACCGGGGAGCTGTTTTTT
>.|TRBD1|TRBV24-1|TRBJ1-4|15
CATSDSTGNNEKLFF
TGTGCCACCAGTGACTCGACAGGGAATAATGAAAAACTGTTTTTT
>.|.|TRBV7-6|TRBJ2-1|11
CASSLGHRVIF
TGTGCCAGCAGCTTAGGACACAGGGTGATCTTC
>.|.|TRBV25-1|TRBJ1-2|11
CASRTEDGYTF
TGTGCCAGCCGGACAGAGGACGGCTACACCTTC
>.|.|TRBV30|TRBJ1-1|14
CAWKNQARNTEAFF
TGTGCCTGGAAAAACCAGGCCAGGAACACTGAAGCTTTCTTT
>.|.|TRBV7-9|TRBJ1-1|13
CASRKIGDTEAFF
TGTGCCAGCAGGAAGATCGGGGACACTGAAGCTTTCTTT
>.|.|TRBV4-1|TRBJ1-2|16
CASSRLSGGSYYGYTF
TGCGCCAGCAGCCGGTTAAGCGGGGGCAGTTACTATGGCTACACCTTC
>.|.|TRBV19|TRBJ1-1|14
CASSNTDQYTEAFF
TGTGCCAGTAGTAATACAGACCAATACACTGAAGCTTTCTTT
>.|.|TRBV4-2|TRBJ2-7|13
CASSRETGGEQYF
TGTGCCAGCAGCCGCGAGACTGGTGGGGAGCAGTACTTC
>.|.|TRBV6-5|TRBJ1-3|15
CASSYGVFWGNTIYF
TGTGCCAGCAGTTACGGAGTTTTTTGGGGAAACACCATATATTTT
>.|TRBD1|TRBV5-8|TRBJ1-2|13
CASSRGQGSGYTF
TGTGCCAGCAGCCGTGGACAGGGAAGTGGCTACACCTTC
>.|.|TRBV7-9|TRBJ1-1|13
CASSLDRDTEAFF
TGTGCCAGCAGCTTAGACAGGGATACTGAAGCTTTCTTT
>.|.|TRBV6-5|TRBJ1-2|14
CASSYDGPNYGYTF
TGTGCCAGCAGTTACGATGGGCCTAACTATGGCTACACCTTC